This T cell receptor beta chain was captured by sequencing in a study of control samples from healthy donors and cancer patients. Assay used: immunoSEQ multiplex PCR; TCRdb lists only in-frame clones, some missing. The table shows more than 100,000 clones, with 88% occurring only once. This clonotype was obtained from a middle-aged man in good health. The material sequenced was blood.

CDR3: CASSRNSNSNQPQHF. CDR3 DNA sequence: TGTGCCAGCAGCAGAAACAGTAATAGCAATCAGCCCCAGCATTTT. This chain uses TRBV6-6 with TRBJ1-5; D is uncertain. The CDR3 spans 15 residues. The germline V gene has CDR1 MNHNY and CDR2 SVGAGI (reference sequence). Trimming took 6 bases from V and 0 from J, leaving 12 bases between them.